This T cell receptor (beta chain) was found in a study of blood T cell repertoires in COVID-19. The table came from immunoSEQ multiplex PCR; TCRdb's copy has only in-frame clones and leaves some out. The sample shows about 360,000 clones, around nine tenths of them seen only once. The CDR3 extends over 17 amino acids. Germline V CDR1 and CDR2: SEHNR, FQNEAQ (reference sequence). V lost 5 bases to trimming and J lost 0 bases; unmatched junction nucleotides: 8. The chain is built from TRBV7-9 and TRBJ2-1, with TRBD2 matching 9 bases. The TCR originated in a human donor in a cohort sampled during active COVID-19. Sample: peripheral blood. CDR3 nucleotide sequence: TGTGCCAGCAGCACCCCGACTAGCGGAAGCTCCTACAATGAGCAGTTCTTC. Protein product: CASSTPTSGSSYNEQFF.